This T cell receptor beta chain is drawn from a study of vaccination effects on CD4 cells after COVID-19. Overall study results and limits: Marked contraction was observed in infection-induced and vaccine-induced clones late after vaccination.

Details on this clone: The antigen is not known.

The CDR3 runs 13 residues. V shed 6 bases and J shed 4 bases, with 12 bases lying between them. CD4+ T cells specific for antigen were expanded with viral peptide pools by the ViraFEST assay before sequencing. It was after approximately 10 days of culture that CD4+ T cells were isolated. Nobody among the vaccine recipients had prior SARS-CoV-2 infection (nucleocapsid antibodies were negative). Assay: immunoSEQ multiplex PCR; the TCRdb copy retains only in-frame clones and omits some. Of about 41,000 clones listed, 55% to 75% are singletons. The source material was CD4+ T cells from PBMCs cultured with HCoV-OC43 spike peptides, sampled before COVID-19 vaccination. Subset reported: HCoV-OC43 spike overlapping peptide pool stimulation. The chain has TRBV12-3 or TRBV12-4 and TRBJ1-2, with unresolved D. The clonotype originates from a human donor who received a COVID-19 vaccine. Written as DNA, the CDR3 is TGTGCCAGCAGCCCCCGGATCAGCTATGGCTACACCTTC. Amino acid sequence: CASSPRISYGYTF.